This T cell receptor (beta chain) stems from a study of cytomegalovirus exposure and HLA in healthy donors. Across the study: Genotyping showed 81% of 350 to 400 donors falling in the Caucasian-associated ancestry cluster.

PCR used 60 Vbeta primers and 13 Jbeta primers. Sequenced by immunoSEQ multiplex PCR; TCRdb stores in-frame clones only, minus some. The sample holds about 60,000 clones, around two thirds seen once. Unmatched junction bases numbered 3, after V lost 2 bases and J lost 3 bases. Germline V lookup: CDR1 MRHNA, CDR2 SNTAGT. The CDR3 contains 14 residues. The rearrangement links TRBV6-4 to TRBJ1-1, with TRBD1 matching 7 bases. The specimen was PBMCs. This sequence was found in a woman in her fifties or sixties in good health and CMV-seropositive. The CDR3 DNA sequence: TGTGCCAGCAGTGACCCCGGACAGGACACTGAAGCTTTCTTT. This gives the protein CASSDPGQDTEAFF.